This note documents a single TCR beta chain sequence. Its antigen remains unknown. The sample originates from a study of T cells in Graves' hyperthyroidism and ophthalmopathy. Amplified TCR beta CDR3 regions derived from RNA transcripts. When the TCR CDR3 underwent first-round RT-PCR, the HTBI primer set was used. Each CDR3 protein is one row after TCRdb ran MiXCR on the multiplex PCR reads. Of a few hundred thousand distinct CDR3 sequences listed, 17% are singletons. The study, taken as a whole, reports: Blood also contained most expanded thyroid clonotypes above 0.001.

Diagnostic assessment was based on clinical symptoms, serum thyroxine and TRAb, thyroid ultrasound and orbital computed tomography. The sequence was obtained from a young woman with Graves' ophthalmopathy. Sequencing used blood.

DNA for the CDR3: TGTGCCAGCAGCTCCCCAGCGGGGGTACAAGAGACCCAGTACTTC. Its translation is CASSSPAGVQETQYF. J is TRBJ2-5 and V is TRBV5-4, with 8 bases lining up with TRBD2. CDR1 SGHNT and CDR2 YYREEE come from the germline V gene (reference sequence). The CDR3 spans 15 residues. J gave up 2 bases and V 3 bases, and 6 bases lay outside the gene matches.